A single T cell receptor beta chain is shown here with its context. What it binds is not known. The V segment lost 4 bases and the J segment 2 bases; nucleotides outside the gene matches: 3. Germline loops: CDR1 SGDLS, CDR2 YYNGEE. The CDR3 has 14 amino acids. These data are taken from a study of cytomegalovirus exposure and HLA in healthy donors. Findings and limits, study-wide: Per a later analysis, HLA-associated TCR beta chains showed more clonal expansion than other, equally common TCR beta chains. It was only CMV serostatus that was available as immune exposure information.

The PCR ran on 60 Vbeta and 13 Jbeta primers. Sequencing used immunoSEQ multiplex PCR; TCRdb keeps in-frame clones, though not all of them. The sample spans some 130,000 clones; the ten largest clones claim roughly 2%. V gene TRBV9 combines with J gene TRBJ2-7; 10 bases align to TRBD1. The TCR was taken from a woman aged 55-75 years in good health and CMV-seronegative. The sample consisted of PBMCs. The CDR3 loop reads CASSPGQGAYEQYF. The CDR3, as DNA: TGTGCCAGCAGCCCAGGACAGGGGGCCTACGAGCAGTACTTC. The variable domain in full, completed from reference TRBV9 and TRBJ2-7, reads DSGVTQTPKHLITATGQRVTLRCSPRSGDLSVYWYQQSLDQGLQFLIQYYNGEERAKGNILERFSAQQFPDLHSELNLSSLELGDSALYFCASSPGQGAYEQYFGPGTRLTVT.